This T cell receptor (beta chain) was profiled in a study of T cell repertoires in cytomegalovirus infection. The V end was cut by 5 bases, the J end by 7 bases, with 11 bases between. The V gene's germline CDR1 is LNHDA and CDR2 SQIVND (reference sequence). The CDR3 consists of 13 residues. TCRdb reanalysed the reads using MiXCR and keeps one entry per CDR3 protein. The repertoire holds over 200,000 distinct CDR3 sequences, with roughly an eighth as singletons. In this sample, this clonotype turned up a few times. Sequencing was carried out using PBMCs. The V gene is TRBV19, the J gene TRBJ2-2; no clear D. This receptor was obtained from a human donor in good health (CMV status not recorded). Some clones in this sample may be carry-over from other donors' samples. The DNA of the CDR3 is TGTGCCAGTAGTTTCTCCGCGATCGGGGAGCTGTTTTTT. It translates to CASSFSAIGELFF.